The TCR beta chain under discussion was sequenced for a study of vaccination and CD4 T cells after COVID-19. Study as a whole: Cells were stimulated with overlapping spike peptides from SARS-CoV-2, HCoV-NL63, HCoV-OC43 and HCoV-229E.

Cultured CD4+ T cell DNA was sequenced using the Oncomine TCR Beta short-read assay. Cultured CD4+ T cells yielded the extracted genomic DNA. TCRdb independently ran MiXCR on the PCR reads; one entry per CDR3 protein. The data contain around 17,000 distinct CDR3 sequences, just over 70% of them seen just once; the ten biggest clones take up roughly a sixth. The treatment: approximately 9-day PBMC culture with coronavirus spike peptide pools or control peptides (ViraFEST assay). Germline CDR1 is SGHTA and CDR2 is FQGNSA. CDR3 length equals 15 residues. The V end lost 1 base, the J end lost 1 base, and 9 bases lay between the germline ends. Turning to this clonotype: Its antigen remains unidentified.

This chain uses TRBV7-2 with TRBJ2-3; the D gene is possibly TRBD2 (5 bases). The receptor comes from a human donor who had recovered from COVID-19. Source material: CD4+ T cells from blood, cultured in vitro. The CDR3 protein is CASSLGPAGTDTQYF. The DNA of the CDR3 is TGTGCCAGCAGCTTAGGTCCAGCGGGCACAGATACGCAGTATTTT.